This TCR beta chain emerged from a study of human T cells and chemical hapten exposure. TCRdb fed the RACE reads into MiXCR, producing one record per CDR3 protein. The sample holds tens of thousands of distinct CDR3 sequences, approximately 9.9% seen once. Time point: patch test 3, about 24 weeks after DPC sensitization. Treatment noted: therapeutic diphenylcyclopropenone sensitization with weekly scalp DPC. Unfractionated whole blood yielded the extracted total RNA. The sample here was whole blood, taken in connection with sensitization to the hapten diphenylcyclopropenone (DPC). The sequence was collected from a woman in her thirties or forties with alopecia areata. Some clones in this sample may be carry-over from other donors' samples.

The CDR3 sequence is CASSKGPGENQPQHF. CDR3 bases: TGTGCCAGCAGCAAAGGTCCGGGGGAAAATCAGCCCCAGCATTTT. This sequence joins TRBV21-1 and TRBJ1-5; TRBD1 was called by the table and not checked on the DNA. TRBV21-1 is marked as a pseudogene. This CDR3 spans 15 amino acids.